The 19 T cell receptor beta chains below come from one sample, sequenced in a study of CD8 T cells in ankylosing spondylitis. Study-wide results and caveats: Characteristic, it appeared, of ankylosing spondylitis blood was a TCR beta motif of eight highly homologous variants.

One entry per CDR3 protein results from TCRdb running MiXCR on the 5' RACE reads. Altogether about 90,000 distinct CDR3 sequences are present, about 9% being singletons, with the ten largest covering under 35%. No antigen is known for these receptors. The sample taken for sequencing was blood, either unsorted or a sorted T cell fraction (not recorded which). The receptors were sampled from a male donor with ankylosing spondylitis.

There are many counts of this clonotype. The chain joins TRBV12-3 or TRBV12-4 to TRBJ2-2, with unresolved D. With 4 bases removed from V and 4 bases from J, the gap between germline ends came to 7 bases. The CDR3 spans 13 residues. CDR3 region: CASSYGGTGELFF. DNA for the CDR3: TGTGCCAGCAGTTATGGCGGCACCGGGGAGCTGTTTTTT.

The chain joins TRBV5-1 to TRBJ2-2, with 7 bases matching TRBD2. Germline CDR1 SGHRS, CDR2 YFSETQ. The ends lost 6 bases at V and 0 bases at J; junction bases unmatched: 17. This CDR3 comprises 19 residues. CDR3 bases: TGCGCCAGCACCCCGTTCCCAGTGGAGCGGGGAACGAACACCGGGGAGCTGTTTTTT. The encoded protein is CASTPFPVERGTNTGELFF.

The chain carries TRBV6-1 and TRBJ2-1; maybe TRBD1 (7 bases). The V end lost 5 bases, the J end lost 3 bases, and 11 bases lay between the germline ends. Germline V gene lookup returns CDR1 MNHNS and CDR2 SASEGT. This CDR3 comprises 14 residues. The CDR3 reads CASSRQGGYNEQFF. The CDR3 DNA sequence: TGTGCCAGCAGTAGGCAGGGGGGCTACAATGAGCAGTTCTTC.

This clonotype came up many times. The chain carries TRBV29-1 and TRBJ2-6; D perhaps matches TRBD2 (5 bases). CDR1 is SQVTM, CDR2 ANQGSEA, per germline. The CDR3 runs to 13 residues. DNA of the CDR3: TGCAGTGGGAGACGAGTCGGGACCAACGTCCTGACTTTC. Protein sequence: CSGRRVGTNVLTF.

This rearrangement joins TRBV13 to TRBJ2-1, with 13 nucleotides matching TRBD2. This CDR3 comprises 16 residues. The V segment lost 4 bases and the J segment 7 bases; nucleotides outside the gene matches: 7. Germline V lookup: CDR1 PRHDT, CDR2 FYEKMQ (reference sequence). The CDR3 here is CASSSGLAGVRNEQFF. The CDR3 coding sequence is TGTGCCAGCAGCTCCGGACTAGCGGGAGTTCGGAATGAGCAGTTCTTC. The variable domain in full, completed from reference TRBV13 and TRBJ2-1, reads AAGVIQSPRHLIKEKRETATLKCYPIPRHDTVYWYQQGPGQDPQFLISFYEKMQSDKGSIPDRFSAQQFSDYHSELNMSSLELGDSALYFCASSSGLAGVRNEQFFGPGTRLTVL.

The table lists this clonotype with many counts. The chain joins TRBV6-1 to TRBJ2-1; D is possibly TRBD2 (7 bases). The CDR3 totals 15 residues. The germline V and J ends were trimmed by 3 bases and 2 bases, with 11 bases remaining between them. CDR1 and CDR2 from the germline V gene are MNHNS and SASEGT. In DNA, the CDR3 is TGTGCCAGCAGTGAGGAGGGGGGGACCTACAATGAGCAGTTCTTC. Amino acid sequence: CASSEEGGTYNEQFF.

The sample holds many counts of this clonotype. The chain carries TRBV9 and TRBJ1-1; no clear D gene. This CDR3 is 15 amino acids long. V gave up 5 bases and J gave up 5 bases, with 19 bases separating them. Per the germline V gene, CDR1 is SGDLS and CDR2 is YYNGEE. DNA for the CDR3: TGTGCCAGCAGTGCCGGGCCTTCTTCCCGGACTGAAGCTTTCTTT. Translation gives CASSAGPSSRTEAFF. The variable domain in full, completed from reference TRBV9 and TRBJ1-1, reads DSGVTQTPKHLITATGQRVTLRCSPRSGDLSVYWYQQSLDQGLQFLIQYYNGEERAKGNILERFSAQQFPDLHSELNLSSLELGDSALYFCASSAGPSSRTEAFFGQGTRLTVV.

This clonotype has a count of ten or more. The genes are TRBV4-2 and TRBJ2-1; D possibly corresponds to TRBD1 (7 bases). CDR1 LGHNA and CDR2 YNFKEQ come from the germline V gene. The CDR3 is 14 amino acids. V lost 2 bases to trimming and J lost 8 bases, with 13 bases between them. CDR3 in DNA: TGTGCCAGCAGCCAAAACCAGGGGGGCCATGAGCAGTTCTTC. The encoded protein is CASSQNQGGHEQFF.

The V gene is TRBV29-1, the J gene TRBJ2-4, with 7 bases fitting TRBD1. J gave up 1 base and V 2 bases, and 2 bases lay outside the gene matches. The CDR3 runs 14 residues. CDR1 is SQVTM and CDR2 is ANQGSEA in the germline V gene. The CDR3 coding sequence is TGCAGCGTTGAACAGGGGGATGCCAAAAACATTCAGTACTTC. Translated: CSVEQGDAKNIQYF.

The CDR3 bases are TGTGCCAGCAGTGGGGGACAGGGGTGGATGAACACTGAAGCTTTCTTT. It specifies CASSGGQGWMNTEAFF. The V gene is TRBV25-1, the J gene TRBJ1-1; TRBD1 matches 10 bases. CDR1 is MGHDK and CDR2 is SYGVNS in the germline V gene. The J segment lost 0 bases and the V segment lost 4 bases, leaving 5 bases of the junction unmatched. The CDR3 has 16 residues. Full variable domain (missing parts from reference TRBV25-1 and TRBJ1-1): EADIYQTPRYLVIGTGKKITLECSQTMGHDKMYWYQQDPGMELHLIHYSYGVNSTEKGDLSSESTVSRIRTEHFPLTLESARPSHTSQYLCASSGGQGWMNTEAFFGQGTRLTVV.

The CDR3 nucleotides read TGTGCCAGCAGTTTCGGAGCGATTCCCTACGAGCAGTACGTC. Its translation is CASSFGAIPYEQYV. The V call is TRBV28, the J call TRBJ2-7; D is ambiguous. The V gene's germline CDR1 is MDHEN and CDR2 SYDVKM. The length of the CDR3 is 14 residues. V dropped 3 bases and J dropped 2 bases, with 11 bases sitting between them.

This clonotype was recorded a few times. The chain employs TRBV20-1 and TRBJ2-3; TRBD2 is a possible D gene (6 bases). The CDR3 runs 14 residues. V was cut by 6 bases and J by 4 bases, with 17 bases left in between. Germline-derived CDR1 and CDR2 are DFQATT and SNEGSKA (reference sequence). CDR3 in DNA: TGCAGTGCCATAAGACTAGACGGGGCAGATACGCAGTATTTT. Translation: CSAIRLDGADTQYF.

By share, this clonotype counts as medium-sized. This chain uses TRBV27 with TRBJ2-2; D gene uncertain. V was clipped by 0 bases and J by 0 bases, with 5 bases between them. Per germline, CDR1 MNHEY and CDR2 SMNVEV (reference sequence). The CDR3 is 15 amino acids. For the CDR3, the DNA is TGTGCCAGCAGTTTATCTTCAGCGAACACCGGGGAGCTGTTTTTT. Protein: CASSLSSANTGELFF.

This clonotype was counted between two and nine times. The rearrangement uses TRBV27 and TRBJ1-5; D gene unclear. Trimming took off 2 bases at V and 4 bases at J, with 9 bases between the two ends. CDR1 is MNHEY, CDR2 SMNVEV, per germline (reference sequence). This CDR3 has 14 amino acids. The CDR3 bases are TGTGCCAGCAGTTTAATCGGTGGGAATCAGCCCCAGCATTTT. This gives the protein CASSLIGGNQPQHF.

Only a few counts were recorded for this clonotype. This rearrangement joins TRBV27 to TRBJ2-7; D not resolved. The CDR3 length is 13 residues. Germline loops: CDR1 MNHEY, CDR2 SMNVEV (reference sequence). V dropped 5 bases and J dropped 1 base, with 9 bases sitting between them. The CDR3 loop is CASSALDSYEQYF. In DNA form, the CDR3 reads TGTGCCAGCAGTGCGCTAGATTCCTACGAGCAGTACTTC.

This clonotype was observed many times. V is TRBV14 and J is TRBJ1-1; D not resolved. The CDR3 is 13 amino acids. Germline-derived CDR1 and CDR2 are SGHDN and FVKESK. Between the trimmed V and J ends, which lost 4 bases and 5 bases, there was a span of 11 bases. This chain's CDR3 is CASSPSGLTEAFF. The CDR3 region has the DNA TGTGCCAGCAGCCCCTCCGGTCTTACTGAAGCTTTCTTT.

This clonotype was seen ten or more times. The chain carries TRBV7-9 and TRBJ2-1; TRBD1 agrees at 8 bases. The V and J ends lost 5 bases and 7 bases, in that order; junction bases with no gene match: 10. Germline CDR1 and CDR2: SEHNR and FQNEAQ (reference sequence). There are 15 residues in the CDR3. CDR3 nucleotide sequence: TGTGCCAGCAGCCCTCCGGACAGGGACTCTAATGAGCAGTTCTTC. It specifies CASSPPDRDSNEQFF.

The table lists this clonotype with many counts. This chain links TRBV5-6 with TRBJ2-1; 10 nucleotides line up with TRBD1. V lost 0 bases to trimming and J lost 16 bases; unmatched junction nucleotides: 7. This CDR3 comprises 13 residues. CDR1 is SGHDT, CDR2 YYEEEE, per germline. The CDR3 region is CASSLGQGAMVFF. CDR3 DNA: TGTGCCAGCAGCTTGGGACAGGGGGCTATGGTATTCTTC.

The genes are TRBV3-1 and TRBJ2-7; 11 bases align to TRBD2. V was pared by 1 base and J by 3 bases, with 11 bases of the junction left unmatched. CDR1 and CDR2 from the germline V gene are LGHDT and YNNKEL (reference sequence). The CDR3 is 18 amino acids. CDR3 sequence: CASSQVGTSGSPIYEQYF. CDR3 coding DNA: TGTGCCAGCAGCCAAGTCGGAACTAGCGGGAGCCCTATCTACGAGCAGTACTTC.